This T cell receptor beta chain derives from a study of T cells after yellow fever vaccination. Study in general: When fractions had low cell numbers, they were prepared with SMART-Seq v4 Ultra Low Input. Regarding the study as a whole: Repertoires obtained by FACS sorting could include abundant clonotypes that entered as contaminants from the bulk population.

As regards this clonotype: Antigen unknown. A junction end diverges from the germline sequence, so it may reflect a read error.

MiXCR, applied by TCRdb to the 5' RACE reads, yields one record per CDR3 protein. Of 150,000 to 200,000 distinct CDR3 sequences detected, 7% to 10% appear once; the ten largest clones hold about a third. CDR3 length: 14 residues. Germline V gene lookup returns CDR1 SNHLY and CDR2 FYNNEI. Sequenced here: CD8+ T cells sorted from PBMCs, sampled 45 days after the yellow fever booster vaccination. The chain employs TRBV2 and TRBJ1-5; tentatively, D is TRBD1 (6 bases). This clonotype originated in a man aged 18 to 30 who received the YFV17D yellow fever vaccine. The DNA of the CDR3 is TGTGCCAGCAGTGGAGGGACATACTATCAGCCCCGGCATTTT. Its protein product is CASSGGTYYQPRHF. Variable domain in full (rest from reference TRBV2 and TRBJ1-5): EPEVTQTPSHQVTQMGQEVILRCVPISNHLYFYWYRQILGQKVEFLVSFYNNEISEKSEIFDDQFSVERPDGSNFTLKIRSTKLEDSAMYFCASSGGTYYQPRHFGDGTRLSIL.